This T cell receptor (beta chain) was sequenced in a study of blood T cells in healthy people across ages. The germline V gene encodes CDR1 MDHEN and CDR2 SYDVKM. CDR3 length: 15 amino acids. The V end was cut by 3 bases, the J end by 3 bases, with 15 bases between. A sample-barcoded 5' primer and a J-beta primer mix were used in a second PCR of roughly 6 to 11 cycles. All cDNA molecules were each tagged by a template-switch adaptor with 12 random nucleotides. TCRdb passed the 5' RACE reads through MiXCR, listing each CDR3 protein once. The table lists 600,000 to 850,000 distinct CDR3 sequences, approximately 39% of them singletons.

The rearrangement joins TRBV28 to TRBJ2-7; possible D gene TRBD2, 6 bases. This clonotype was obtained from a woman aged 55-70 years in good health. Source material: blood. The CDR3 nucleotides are TGTGCCAGCAGTTTCTGGGCGCGGGACCACTACGAGCAGTACTTC. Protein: CASSFWARDHYEQYF.